Below, 32 T cell receptor beta chains from the same sample are listed, as sequenced in a study of breast tumors, draining lymph nodes, adjacent tissues. Samples came from axillary lymph nodes draining the breast cancer. Via MiXCR, TCRdb re-called the multiplex PCR reads, giving one row per CDR3 protein. Counted here are 200,000 to 250,000 distinct CDR3 sequences, around 34% occurring once; the ten biggest clones make up 3% to 4.5%. Sequenced sample: axillary lymph node tissue. All receptors come from a female donor with breast cancer. Some clones in this sample may be carry-over from other donors' samples.

This sequence joins TRBV27 and TRBJ2-7; TRBD1 matches 7 bases. J gave up 4 bases and V 4 bases, and 4 bases lay outside the gene matches. Per the germline V gene, CDR1 is MNHEY and CDR2 is SMNVEV (reference sequence). CDR3 length: 13 residues. The CDR3 DNA is TGTGCCAGCAGTTCAACGACAGGGTACGAGCAGTACTTC. Amino acids: CASSSTTGYEQYF.

This clonotype was seen only a few times. This may stem from a read error, because a much larger clone lies one nucleotide away. The chain uses TRBV20-1 and TRBJ1-3; 7 bases are shared with TRBD1. The germline CDR1 and CDR2 sequences are DFQATT and SNEGSKA (reference sequence). The length of the CDR3 is 14 residues. The CDR3 nucleotides read TGCAGTGCGAGCAGGGGGGGGGCTGGAACCACCATATATTTT. Its protein is CSASRGGAGTTIYF.

This clonotype came up many times. V is TRBV7-9 and J is TRBJ2-5, with D perhaps TRBD1 or TRBD2 (6 bases each). Germline values: CDR1 SEHNR, CDR2 FQNEAQ (reference sequence). With 4 bases removed from V and 3 bases from J, the gap between germline ends came to 18 bases. This CDR3 comprises 16 residues. CDR3 loop: CASSSPSARDKETQYF. DNA for the CDR3: TGTGCCAGCAGCTCCCCCTCGGCGCGGGACAAAGAGACCCAGTACTTC.

There are many counts of this clonotype. The chain combines TRBV6-5 with TRBJ2-2; possible D gene TRBD2, 6 bases. CDR1 is MNHEY and CDR2 is SVGAGI in the germline V gene. The CDR3 spans 15 residues. Trimming took off 0 bases at V and 6 bases at J, with 11 bases between the two ends. CDR3 sequence reads: CASSYSGGQAGELFF. The CDR3 nucleotides are TGTGCCAGCAGTTACTCGGGAGGCCAGGCCGGGGAGCTGTTTTTT.

This clonotype was counted at least ten times. The chain links TRBV5-1 to TRBJ1-6; D call uncertain. V was trimmed by 0 bases and J by 3 bases, leaving 13 bases between them. Germline-derived CDR1 and CDR2 are SGHRS and YFSETQ. The CDR3 is 17 residues long. The CDR3: CASSLVVGSGYNSPLHF. CDR3 bases: TGCGCCAGCAGCTTGGTGGTCGGCTCGGGCTATAATTCACCCCTCCACTTT. Full variable domain (rest looked up from reference TRBV5-1 and TRBJ1-6): KAGVTQTPRYLIKTRGQQVTLSCSPISGHRSVSWYQQTPGQGLQFLFEYFSETQRNKGNFPGRFSGRQFSNSRSEMNVSTLELGDSALYLCASSLVVGSGYNSPLHFGNGTRLTVT.

Regarding this clonotype: An end of the junction differs from the germline gene, which may be a read error. The J gene is TRBJ2-7, the V gene TRBV20-1; TRBD1 aligns across 12 bases. The germline V gene encodes CDR1 DFQATT and CDR2 SNEGSKA (reference sequence). This CDR3 region has 14 residues. CDR3 protein: CSASKGQGAPEQCF. CDR3 DNA sequence: TGCAGTGCTAGTAAGGGACAGGGGGCTCCCGAGCAGTGCTTC.

The gene calls are TRBV6-1 and TRBJ2-3, with 15 nucleotides matching TRBD2. V shed 6 bases and J 5 bases; nucleotides not matched to a gene: 9. The CDR3 is 17 amino acids. Germline assignment: CDR1 MNHNS and CDR2 SASEGT. The CDR3 reads CASRRTSGRAGEDTQYF. The CDR3 DNA sequence: TGTGCCAGCAGGAGGACTAGCGGGAGGGCCGGGGAAGATACGCAGTATTTT.

This clonotype came up a few times. A much larger clone differs by one base, so this may be a read error. This chain joins TRBV9 and TRBJ1-6; D remains ambiguous. Per germline, CDR1 SGDLS and CDR2 YYNGEE. The CDR3 loop spans 15 amino acids. This CDR3 is CASSAEGSGNSPPHF. As DNA, the CDR3 is TGTGCCAGCAGCGCCGAGGGAAGTGGTAATTCACCCCCCCACTTT.

This clonotype was observed many times. The chain carries TRBV5-4 and TRBJ2-1; D might be TRBD1 or TRBD2, each matching 5 bases. There are 14 residues in the CDR3. CDR1 is SGHNT, CDR2 YYREEE, per germline (reference sequence). Trimming removed 0 bases at V and 10 bases at J, with 14 bases between. Written as DNA, the CDR3 is TGTGCCAGCAGCTTGGATGGGGGAAGGGGCGAGCAGTTCTTC. This translates into CASSLDGGRGEQFF.

This clonotype was found many times. The genes are TRBV4-1 and TRBJ2-5; 10 bases map to TRBD2. The CDR3 runs 14 residues. Germline V gene lookup returns CDR1 MGHRA and CDR2 YSYEKL. The V gene end was trimmed by 5 bases and the J gene end by 4 bases; junction bases not matched to a gene: 4. In DNA form, the CDR3 reads TGCGCCAGCAGCGCACTAGCGGGGTCAGAGACCCAGTACTTC. Translation gives CASSALAGSETQYF.

This clonotype was seen ten or more times. V is TRBV19 and J is TRBJ2-3, with D possibly matching TRBD1 (6 bases). Germline CDR1 is LNHDA and CDR2 is SQIVND (reference sequence). Trimming cost V 5 bases and J 4 bases, with 10 bases left between them. The CDR3 runs to 13 residues. CDR3 nucleotides: TGTGCCAGTAGTCATACAGGGCCAGATACGCAGTATTTT. Translation gives CASSHTGPDTQYF.

This clonotype was observed many times. V is TRBV7-9 and J is TRBJ2-3; 7 nucleotides line up with TRBD1. The germline V gene encodes CDR1 SEHNR and CDR2 FQNEAQ (reference sequence). Trimming took 2 bases from V and 6 from J; bases not matched to a gene: 8. The CDR3 contains 15 residues. CDR3 in amino acids: CASSLSGQAGDTQYF. The CDR3 coding sequence is TGTGCCAGCAGCTTATCCGGACAGGCAGGGGATACGCAGTATTTT.

The rearrangement links TRBV5-8 to TRBJ2-1, with 8 bases lining up with TRBD2. Germline V lookup: CDR1 SGHTS, CDR2 YDEGEE. This CDR3 is built from 15 residues. The V segment lost 3 bases and the J segment 4 bases; nucleotides outside the gene matches: 6. CDR3 DNA: TGTGCCAGCAGCTCCGGGACTAGTCTATACAATGAGCAGTTCTTC. It specifies CASSSGTSLYNEQFF.

A note on this clonotype: It may be a read error: a sequence one base away is much more abundant. The rearrangement uses TRBV6-5 and TRBJ1-4; D not certain. The CDR3 totals 15 residues. Germline CDR1 and CDR2: MNHEY and SVGAGI. For the CDR3, the DNA is TGTGCCAGCAGTCGGTTTGCCGGGTCAAATGAAAAACTGGTTTTT. This encodes CASSRFAGSNEKLVF.

The sample holds many counts of this clonotype. J is TRBJ2-1 and V is TRBV24-1, with 8 bases aligning to TRBD2. Trimming cost V 5 bases and J 7 bases; bases outside gene matches: 6. The germline V gene encodes CDR1 KGHDR and CDR2 SFDVKD. This CDR3 comprises 14 residues. CDR3 nucleotide sequence: TGTGCCACCAGTGGCGTGACTAGCGTGAATGAGCAGTTCTTC. Its protein product is CATSGVTSVNEQFF.

In its sample, this clonotype was seen many times. This sequence may be a read error, since a much larger clone differs from it by one base. Here the CDR3 DNA reads TGTGCCAGCAGCTTAACAGGGAGTACTTCACCCCTCCACTTT. This sequence encodes CASSLTGSTSPLHF. The chain recombines TRBV11-2 with TRBJ1-6; a weak D match, TRBD1 (6 bases). The germline V and J ends were trimmed by 2 bases and 9 bases, with 11 bases remaining between them. This CDR3 has 14 residues. Germline CDR1 reads SGHAT; CDR2 reads FQNNGV.

This clonotype was counted ten times or more. The chain has TRBV5-1 and TRBJ1-4; the D gene is possibly TRBD1 (5 bases). V was shortened by 1 base and J by 4 bases, with 8 bases between the two germline ends. Germline V gene data show CDR1 as SGHRS and CDR2 as YFSETQ. This CDR3 has 14 residues. As DNA, the CDR3 is TGCGCCAGCAGCTTGTATAGGGGTAATGAAAAACTGTTTTTT. Protein: CASSLYRGNEKLFF.

As for this clonotype: Lacking the conserved final phenylalanine or tryptophan, this CDR3 likely reflects a read error. It is unclear where the CDR3 begins or ends on the DNA, so no DNA is shown, and the CDR3 is as TCRdb lists it. The chain has TRBV12-5 and TRBJ2-6; the DNA was not used to check the table's D call, TRBD2. CDR1 LGHNT and CDR2 FRNRAP come from the germline V gene. Ends included, the CDR3 has 9 residues. CDR3 sequence: CASGLVLAS.

This clonotype was detected many times. The chain has TRBV7-2 and TRBJ2-6; TRBD2 agrees at 12 bases. V dropped 2 bases and J dropped 3; count of bases not matched to a gene: 5. Germline CDR1 reads SGHTA; CDR2 reads FQGNSA. The CDR3 is 18 residues long. The CDR3 sequence: CASSLKTSGSIGANVLTF. The CDR3 DNA sequence: TGTGCCAGCAGCTTAAAGACTAGCGGGAGTATTGGGGCCAACGTCCTGACTTTC.

The chain employs TRBV19 and TRBJ2-1; D is possibly TRBD1 or TRBD2 (6 bases each). The CDR3 is 16 residues long. Trimming stripped 1 base from V and 7 bases from J, with 17 bases between. Germline V gives CDR1 LNHDA, CDR2 SQIVND (reference sequence). The CDR3 coding sequence is TGTGCCAGTAGTATAGCCCCGGGGGCCGGGGTGAATGAGCAGTTCTTC. Amino acid sequence: CASSIAPGAGVNEQFF.

This clonotype occurred many times. The V and J genes are TRBV19 and TRBJ1-2; 11 nucleotides agree with TRBD1. J lost 4 bases, V lost 9 bases, and 10 bases had no gene match. The CDR3 contains 15 residues. The germline V gene encodes CDR1 LNHDA and CDR2 SQIVND (reference sequence). The CDR3 protein is CASRLTGTGGYGYTF. The CDR3 DNA reads TGTGCCAGCAGACTAACCGGGACAGGGGGCTATGGCTACACCTTC. The full variable domain, its missing parts supplied by reference TRBV19 and TRBJ1-2, is DGGITQSPKYLFRKEGQNVTLSCEQNLNHDAMYWYRQDPGQGLRLIYYSQIVNDFQKGDIAEGYSVSREKKESFPLTVTSAQKNPTAFYLCASRLTGTGGYGYTFGSGTRLTVV.

This clonotype appeared many times. This chain connects TRBV10-3 to TRBJ1-2, with 8 bases that match TRBD1. The CDR3 spans 16 residues. The J segment lost 7 bases and the V segment lost 0 bases, leaving 10 bases of the junction unmatched. CDR1 ENHRY and CDR2 SYGVKD come from the germline V gene. CDR3 coding DNA: TGTGCCATCAGTGAGTCGATAGCAGGGGGCATGGGTGGCTACACCTTC. Translating it yields CAISESIAGGMGGYTF.

The rearrangement uses TRBV19 and TRBJ1-2, with a tentative D call TRBD1 (5 bases). CDR1 is LNHDA, CDR2 SQIVND, per germline (reference sequence). This CDR3 has 11 residues. V was trimmed by 11 bases and J by 8 bases, leaving 15 bases between them. The CDR3 region has the DNA TGTGCCTTACTAGGGGTGCGGGGCTACACCTTC. This sequence encodes CALLGVRGYTF.

This rearrangement joins TRBV15 to TRBJ1-2, with 11 bases fitting TRBD1. The CDR3 covers 14 residues. In germline, CDR1 is LNHNV, CDR2 YYDKDF (reference sequence). V lost 3 bases and J lost 6; bases outside the gene matches: 3. The chain's CDR3 is CATSRGDRGNGYTF. CDR3 DNA sequence: TGTGCCACCAGCAGGGGGGACAGGGGGAATGGCTACACCTTC.

The chain is built from TRBV5-1 and TRBJ1-6; 7 bases map to TRBD1. The ends lost 3 bases at V and 9 bases at J; junction bases unmatched: 9. Germline lookup yields CDR1 SGHRS and CDR2 YFSETQ. This CDR3 spans 15 amino acids. In DNA form, the CDR3 reads TGCGCCAGCAGCTCAATCGGGGCAGGGGGTTCACCCCTCCACTTT. Its translation is CASSSIGAGGSPLHF. Variable domain in full (rest from reference TRBV5-1 and TRBJ1-6): KAGVTQTPRYLIKTRGQQVTLSCSPISGHRSVSWYQQTPGQGLQFLFEYFSETQRNKGNFPGRFSGRQFSNSRSEMNVSTLELGDSALYLCASSSIGAGGSPLHFGNGTRLTVT.

In its sample, this clonotype is medium-sized. The V gene is TRBV15, the J gene TRBJ1-6; D is unclear. The CDR3 runs to 16 residues. V lost 1 base, J lost 9 bases, and 16 bases lay in between. Germline CDR1 LNHNV, CDR2 YYDKDF (reference sequence). The CDR3, as DNA: TGTGCCACCAGCAGAGGAGACGGGAGGCTAAGTTCACCCCTCCACTTT. It translates to CATSRGDGRLSSPLHF.

There are many counts of this clonotype. J is TRBJ1-3 and V is TRBV5-1; 8 bases are a match to TRBD1. Germline V lookup: CDR1 SGHRS, CDR2 YFSETQ. This CDR3 region has 16 residues. J gave up 0 bases and V 4 bases, and 6 bases lay outside the gene matches. CDR3 sequence: CASSPGDRGSGNTIYF. The CDR3 nucleotides are TGCGCCAGCAGCCCGGGAGACAGGGGCTCTGGAAACACCATATATTTT.

The chain employs TRBV20-1 and TRBJ1-3; D ambiguous. V was trimmed by 5 bases and J by 1 base, leaving 15 bases between them. The CDR3 extends over 15 amino acids. CDR1 is DFQATT and CDR2 is SNEGSKA in the germline V gene (reference sequence). The CDR3 nucleotides read TGCAGTGCTGTGGACCGGATTATTTCTGGAAACACCATATATTTT. Amino acid sequence: CSAVDRIISGNTIYF.

Note on this clonotype: A single base separates this from a much larger clone, so it may be a read error. The chain couples TRBV5-8 to TRBJ2-3; D unresolved. Germline CDR1 SGHTS, CDR2 YDEGEE. Trimming shortened V by 2 bases and J by 0 bases, and 16 bases separated the two germline ends. This CDR3 has 17 amino acids. The CDR3 DNA is TGTGCCAGCAGCTTAGAATGGACCCCGAGGAGCACAGATACGCAGTATTTT. Translating gives CASSLEWTPRSTDTQYF.

This clonotype was seen only a few times. This sequence joins TRBV30 and TRBJ2-7, with 12 bases aligning to TRBD2. The CDR3 has 14 residues. The germline gives CDR1 GTSNPN, CDR2 SVGIG (reference sequence). Germline trimming cut 1 base from V and 9 bases from J; bases unmatched to any gene: 7. The CDR3 sequence: CAWSGILAGGGQYF. CDR3 DNA: TGTGCCTGGAGTGGAATACTAGCGGGAGGCGGGCAGTACTTC.

V gene TRBV2 combines with J gene TRBJ1-6; TRBD1 agrees at 7 bases. The J segment lost 7 bases and the V segment lost 2 bases, leaving 8 bases of the junction unmatched. Germline values: CDR1 SNHLY, CDR2 FYNNEI. CDR3 length: 16 amino acids. This CDR3 is CASSEPRQGRNSPLHF. DNA for the CDR3: TGTGCCAGCAGTGAACCTAGACAGGGTAGAAATTCACCCCTCCACTTT.

This clonotype came up many times. The genes are TRBV29-1 and TRBJ2-2; tentatively, D is TRBD2 (7 bases). Germline lookup yields CDR1 SQVTM and CDR2 ANQGSEA. Trimming took 4 bases from V and 8 from J, leaving 14 bases between them. The CDR3 length is 13 residues. The CDR3 is CSVVWGGRGELFF. CDR3 nucleotide sequence: TGCAGCGTTGTCTGGGGGGGCCGAGGGGAGCTGTTTTTT.